The following is a T cell receptor (beta chain) sequence with its context. Its antigen is unknown. Deep was the level at which the assay was run. For unsorted PBMC, around 270 ng DNA per replicate equaled roughly 30,000 T cell genomes. Original methodology: ImmunoSEQ only sent back junction sequences with no quality scores, so filtering was done differently. Here immunoSEQ multiplex PCR was the method, and the copy in TCRdb shows in-frame clones only, minus some. V, J and clone size are taken as reported in that table, and D and trimming were inferred from the DNA itself. The sample carries approximately 500,000 clones, approximately 84% recorded once. The CDR3 consists of 17 residues. Germline CDR1 and CDR2: MGHDK and SYGVNS. V lost 1 base to trimming and J lost 4 bases; unmatched junction nucleotides: 5. The record originates from a study of shared clonotypes between healthy human individuals. Study observations and caveats: Since donors were few, the genetic and exposure-history diversity represented was limited.

The V gene is TRBV25-1, the J gene TRBJ2-6; 9 nucleotides line up with TRBD1. The specimen sequenced was PBMCs. The TCR sequence derives from a woman aged 40-49 years in good health. Some clones in this sample may be carry-over from other donors' samples. In nucleotides, the CDR3 is TGTGCCAGCAGTGAATCTGGACAGGGGCGAGGGGCCAACGTCCTGACTTTC. This codes for CASSESGQGRGANVLTF.